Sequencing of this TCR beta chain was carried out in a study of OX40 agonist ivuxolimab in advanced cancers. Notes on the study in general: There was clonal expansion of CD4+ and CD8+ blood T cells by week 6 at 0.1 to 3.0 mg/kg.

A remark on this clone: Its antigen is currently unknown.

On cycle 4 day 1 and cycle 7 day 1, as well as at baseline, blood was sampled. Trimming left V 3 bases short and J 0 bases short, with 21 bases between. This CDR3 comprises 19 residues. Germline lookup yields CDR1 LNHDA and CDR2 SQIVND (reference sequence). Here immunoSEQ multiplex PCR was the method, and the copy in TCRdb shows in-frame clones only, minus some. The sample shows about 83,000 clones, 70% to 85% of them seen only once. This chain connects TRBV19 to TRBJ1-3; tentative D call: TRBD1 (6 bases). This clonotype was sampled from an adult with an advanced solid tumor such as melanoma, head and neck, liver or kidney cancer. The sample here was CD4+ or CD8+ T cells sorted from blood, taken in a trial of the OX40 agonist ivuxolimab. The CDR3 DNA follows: TGTGCCAGTAGTATGGACAGCCTACTGACTGTGTTCTCTGGAAACACCATATATTTT. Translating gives CASSMDSLLTVFSGNTIYF. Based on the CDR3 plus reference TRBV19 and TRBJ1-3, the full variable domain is DGGITQSPKYLFRKEGQNVTLSCEQNLNHDAMYWYRQDPGQGLRLIYYSQIVNDFQKGDIAEGYSVSREKKESFPLTVTSAQKNPTAFYLCASSMDSLLTVFSGNTIYFGEGSWLTVV.